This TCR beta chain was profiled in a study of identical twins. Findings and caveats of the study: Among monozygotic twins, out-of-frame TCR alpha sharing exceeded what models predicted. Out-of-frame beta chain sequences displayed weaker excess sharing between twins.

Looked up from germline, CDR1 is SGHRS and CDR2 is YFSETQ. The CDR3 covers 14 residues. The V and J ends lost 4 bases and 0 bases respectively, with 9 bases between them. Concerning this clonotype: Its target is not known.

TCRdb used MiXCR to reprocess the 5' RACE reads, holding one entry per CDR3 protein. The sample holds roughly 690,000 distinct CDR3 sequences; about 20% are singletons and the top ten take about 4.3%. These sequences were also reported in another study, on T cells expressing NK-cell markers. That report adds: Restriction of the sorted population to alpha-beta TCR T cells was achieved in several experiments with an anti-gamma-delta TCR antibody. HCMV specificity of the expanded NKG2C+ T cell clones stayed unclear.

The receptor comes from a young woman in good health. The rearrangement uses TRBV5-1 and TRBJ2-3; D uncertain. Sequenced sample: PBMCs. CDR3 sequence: CASSDGASTDTQYF. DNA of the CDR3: TGCGCCAGCAGCGATGGCGCTAGCACAGATACGCAGTATTTT.